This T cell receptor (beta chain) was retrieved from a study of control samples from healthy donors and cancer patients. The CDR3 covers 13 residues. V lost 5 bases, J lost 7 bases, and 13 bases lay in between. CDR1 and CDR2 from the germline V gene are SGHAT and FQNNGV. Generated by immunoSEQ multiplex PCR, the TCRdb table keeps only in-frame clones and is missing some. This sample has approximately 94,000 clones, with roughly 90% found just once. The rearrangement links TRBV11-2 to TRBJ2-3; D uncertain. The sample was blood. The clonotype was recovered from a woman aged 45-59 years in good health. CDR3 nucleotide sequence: TGTGCCAGCAGCACCGAAATCGTCTATACGCAGTATTTT. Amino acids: CASSTEIVYTQYF.